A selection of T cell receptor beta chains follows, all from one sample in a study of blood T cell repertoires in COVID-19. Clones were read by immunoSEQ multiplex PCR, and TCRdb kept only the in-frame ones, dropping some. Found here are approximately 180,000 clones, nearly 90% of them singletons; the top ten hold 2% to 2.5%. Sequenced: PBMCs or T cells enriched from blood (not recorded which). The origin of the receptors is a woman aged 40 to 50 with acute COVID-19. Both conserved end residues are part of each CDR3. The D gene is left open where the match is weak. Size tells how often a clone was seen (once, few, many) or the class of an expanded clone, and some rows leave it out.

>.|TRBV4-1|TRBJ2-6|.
TGCGCCAGCAGCCCCCAGGACTCTGGGGCCAACGTCCTGACTTTC
CASSPQDSGANVLTF
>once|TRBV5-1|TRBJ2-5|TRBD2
TGCGCCAGCAGCGCAGGACTAGCGGGGGGCCAAGAGACCCAGTACTTC
CASSAGLAGGQETQYF
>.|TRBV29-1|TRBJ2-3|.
TGCAGCGTGCGGCCCGGGAGCACAGATACGCAGTATTTT
CSVRPGSTDTQYF
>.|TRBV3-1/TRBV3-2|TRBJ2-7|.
TGTGCCAGCAGCCAAACGTGGGGGCTCGGGTACGAGCAGTACTTC
CASSQTWGLGYEQYF
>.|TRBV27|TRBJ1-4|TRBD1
TGTGCCAGCAGACCCCAGGGGGCCCCAGATGAAAAACTGTTTTTT
CASRPQGAPDEKLFF
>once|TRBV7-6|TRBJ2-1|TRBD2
TGTGCCAGCAGCTTTGGCGGGAGCTCCTACAATGAGCAGTTCTTC
CASSFGGSSYNEQFF
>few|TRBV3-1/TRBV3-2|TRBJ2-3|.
TGTGCCAGCAGCCGGGGACTCGGGACGAGCACAGATACGCAGTATTTT
CASSRGLGTSTDTQYF
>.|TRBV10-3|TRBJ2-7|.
TGTGCCATCAGTGAGCAGACTACCTACGAGCAGTACTTC
CAISEQTTYEQYF
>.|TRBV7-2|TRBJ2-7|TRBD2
TGTGCCAGCAGCTTAAACCCGGGAGGGCTCTACGAGCAGTACTTC
CASSLNPGGLYEQYF
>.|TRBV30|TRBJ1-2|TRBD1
TGTGCCTGGGGGACAGAGGGAGGCTATGGCTACACCTTC
CAWGTEGGYGYTF
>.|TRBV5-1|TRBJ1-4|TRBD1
TGCGCCAGCAGCTTGGCCGGGACAGGGAATAGGGAAAAACTGTTTTTT
CASSLAGTGNREKLFF
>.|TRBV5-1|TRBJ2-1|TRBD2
TGCGCCACTGGTACGGGGGGGCAGAGCAATGAGCAGTTCTTC
CATGTGGQSNEQFF
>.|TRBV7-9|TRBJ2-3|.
TGTGCCAGCATAGGGAAGACTATACGCACAGATACGCAGTATTTT
CASIGKTIRTDTQYF
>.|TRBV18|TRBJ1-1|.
TGTGCCAGCTCACCACAGAGTTCGAGGGACACTGAAGCTTTCTTT
CASSPQSSRDTEAFF
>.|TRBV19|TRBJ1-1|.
TGTGCCAGTAGAAACGGGGTGCTGAACACTGAAGCTTTCTTT
CASRNGVLNTEAFF
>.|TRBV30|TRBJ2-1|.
TGTGCCTGGAACGGGGGGCACGGTGAGAACGAGCAGTTCTTC
CAWNGGHGENEQFF
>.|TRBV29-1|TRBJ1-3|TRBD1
TGCAGCGCCCTGGGACAGGGTGACGGAAACACCATATATTTT
CSALGQGDGNTIYF
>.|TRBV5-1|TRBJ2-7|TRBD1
TGCGCCAGCAGCTTGAAAGGGGGCCTCTCCTACGAGCAGTACTTC
CASSLKGGLSYEQYF
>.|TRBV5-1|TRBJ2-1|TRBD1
TGCGCCAGCAGCCCAGGACAGGGTCGGTACAATGAGCAGTTCTTC
CASSPGQGRYNEQFF
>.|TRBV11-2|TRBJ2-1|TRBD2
TGTGCCAGCAGCCCCATAGCGGGACTAGCGAATGAGCAGTTCTTC
CASSPIAGLANEQFF
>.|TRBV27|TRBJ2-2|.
TGTGCCAGCAGTTTATCAGGGGACACCGGGGAGCTGTTTTTT
CASSLSGDTGELFF
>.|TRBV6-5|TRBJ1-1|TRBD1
TGTGCCAGCAGTTACGGGACAGACACTGAAGCTTTCTTT
CASSYGTDTEAFF
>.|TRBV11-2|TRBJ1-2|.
TGTGCCAGCAGCTTGGCCGGGAATGGCTACACCTTC
CASSLAGNGYTF
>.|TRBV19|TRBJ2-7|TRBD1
TGTGCCAGTAGTATCGGCGGGACAGGGCCTAACGAGCAGTACTTC
CASSIGGTGPNEQYF
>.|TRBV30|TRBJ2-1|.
TGTGCCTGGAGTTTTTATGACAATGAGCAGTTCTTC
CAWSFYDNEQFF
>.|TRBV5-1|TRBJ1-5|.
TGCGCCAGCAGCCCGGGGACATGGGGTAGCAATCAGCCCCAGCATTTT
CASSPGTWGSNQPQHF
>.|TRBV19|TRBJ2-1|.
TGTGCCAGTAGTATGACACCTACCTACAATGAGCAGTTCTTC
CASSMTPTYNEQFF
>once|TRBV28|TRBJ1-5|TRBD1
TGTGCCAGCGGGGACAGGGCTAGGGGGGCCCAGCATTTT
CASGDRARGAQHF
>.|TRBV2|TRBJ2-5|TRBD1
TGTGCCAGCAGTGAATGGGGACAGGGGTTGGAGACCCAGTACTTC
CASSEWGQGLETQYF
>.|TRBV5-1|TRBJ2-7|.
TGCGCCAGCAGCTTGCGGCAGGGTTACGAGCAGTACTTC
CASSLRQGYEQYF
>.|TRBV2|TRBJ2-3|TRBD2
TGTGCCAGCAGTACTGATTTTGGCGGGGGGGCCGAAGATACGCAGTATTTT
CASSTDFGGGAEDTQYF
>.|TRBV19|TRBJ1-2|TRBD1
TGTGCCAGTAGTATTGTGAGGGGGCGCCGCCTCTATGGCTACACCTTC
CASSIVRGRRLYGYTF
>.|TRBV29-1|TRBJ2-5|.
TGCAGCGTTGAAAGGCAGGGTGAGACCCAGTACTTC
CSVERQGETQYF
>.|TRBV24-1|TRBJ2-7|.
TGTGCCACCAGTCTCACGGGTTACTACGAGCAGTACTTC
CATSLTGYYEQYF
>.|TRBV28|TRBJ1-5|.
TGTGCCAGCAGTTCCAGGGGCAATCAGCCCCAGCATTTT
CASSSRGNQPQHF
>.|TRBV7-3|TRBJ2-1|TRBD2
TGTGCCAGCAGCTCCCTAGCGGGGGGGCCCGTTGAGCAGTTCTTC
CASSSLAGGPVEQFF
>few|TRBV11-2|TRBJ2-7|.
TGTGCCAGCAGCTCGTTAGGGGGATTAAAAGAGCAGTACTTC
CASSSLGGLKEQYF
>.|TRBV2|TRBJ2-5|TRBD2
TGTGCCAGCAGTGAACCGCGGAGCGGGAGGGCCGGGGAGACCCAGTACTTC
CASSEPRSGRAGETQYF
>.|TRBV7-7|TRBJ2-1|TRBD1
TGTGCTAGCAGCGCTAGTAGGACAGGCATCGGTGAGCAGTTCTTC
CASSASRTGIGEQFF
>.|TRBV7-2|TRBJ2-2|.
TGTGCCAGCAGCTTAGAAGTCGGGTCGAGTGGGGAGCTGTTTTTT
CASSLEVGSSGELFF
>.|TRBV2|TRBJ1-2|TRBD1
TGTGCCAGCAGTGTGACAGGGGATGGCTACACCTTC
CASSVTGDGYTF
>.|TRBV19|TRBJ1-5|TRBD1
TGTGCCAGTAGGAACTACGGGACAGGGAATTTACAGCCCCAGCATTTT
CASRNYGTGNLQPQHF
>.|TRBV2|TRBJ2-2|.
TGTGCCAGCAGTGAACCACAGGCGAACACCGGGGAGCTGTTTTTT
CASSEPQANTGELFF
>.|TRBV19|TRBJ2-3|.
TGTGCCAGTAGTATAGGACAGCGAGATACGCAGTATTTT
CASSIGQRDTQYF
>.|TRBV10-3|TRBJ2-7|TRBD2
TGTGCCATCAGAGACCGGGGGAGGGAGAGCTCCTACGAGCAGTACTTC
CAIRDRGRESSYEQYF
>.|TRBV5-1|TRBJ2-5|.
TGCGCCAGCAGCTGGACAGGGAGGGGAGAGACCCAGTACTTC
CASSWTGRGETQYF
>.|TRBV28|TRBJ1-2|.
TGTGCCAGCAAAAATCCGGCGGGGGTGGTAGGGGGCTACACCTTC
CASKNPAGVVGGYTF
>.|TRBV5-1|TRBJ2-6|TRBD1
TGCGCCAGCAGCGTAGGGGGCCTGGGCAGGGGTGGGGCCAACGTCCTGACTTTC
CASSVGGLGRGGANVLTF
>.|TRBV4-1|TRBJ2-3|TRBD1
TGCGCCAGCAGCCTTACCGGGACAGGGGGCCTCCGCACAGATACGCAGTATTTT
CASSLTGTGGLRTDTQYF
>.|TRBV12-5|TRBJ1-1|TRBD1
TGTGCTAGTGGTGGACAGGGTTGGGGTGAAGCTTTCTTT
CASGGQGWGEAFF
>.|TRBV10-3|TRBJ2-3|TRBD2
TGTGCCATCACAAATCTAGCGGCAACTAGCACAGATACGCAGTATTTT
CAITNLAATSTDTQYF
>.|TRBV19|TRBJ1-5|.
TGTGCCAGTAGTATAGCGACAGTAGCCCATCAGCCCCAGCATTTT
CASSIATVAHQPQHF
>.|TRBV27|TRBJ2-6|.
TGTGCCAGCAGTAAGTGGGAGGTGCCCGCTGGGGCCAACGTCCTGACTTTC
CASSKWEVPAGANVLTF
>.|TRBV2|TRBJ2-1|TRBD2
TGTGCCAGCAGCGGGACTACCTCCTACAATGAGCAGTTCTTC
CASSGTTSYNEQFF
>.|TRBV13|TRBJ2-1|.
TGTGCCAGCAGCGTACATCAGAGGCCCTACAATGAGCAGTTCTTC
CASSVHQRPYNEQFF
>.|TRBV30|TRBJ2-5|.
TGTGCCTGGAGTGTACTTGAGACCCAGTACTTC
CAWSVLETQYF
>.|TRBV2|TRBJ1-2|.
TGTGCCAGCACCGGTGGGGCAGACTATGGCTACACCTTC
CASTGGADYGYTF
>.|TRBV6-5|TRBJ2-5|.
TGTGCCAGCAGCGCCGACAGGCGCGGGACCCAGTACTTC
CASSADRRGTQYF
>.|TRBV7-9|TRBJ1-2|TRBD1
TGTGCCAGCAGCCCGTGGGACAGGGAAAATGGCTACACCTTC
CASSPWDRENGYTF
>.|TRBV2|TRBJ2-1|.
TGTGCCAGCAGGCGACAGGGACTCAATGAGCAGTTCTTC
CASRRQGLNEQFF